This TCR beta chain is from a study of shared clonotypes between healthy human individuals. Assay used: immunoSEQ multiplex PCR; TCRdb lists only in-frame clones, some missing. The sample records 2 million to 2.5 million clones, 90% to 95% being singletons. V dropped 6 bases and J dropped 2 bases, with 11 bases sitting between them. This CDR3 is 14 amino acids long. CDR1 and CDR2 from the germline V gene are MGHDK and SYGVNS. To note about this clone: This specimen includes other DNA sequences encoding the same CDR3.

The rearrangement links TRBV25-1 to TRBJ1-5; D is uncertain. The sequence derives from a young man in good health. Some clones in this sample may be carry-over from other donors' samples. The sample was naive CD4+ T cells from PBMCs. Noted subset: CD45RA+ positively selected. Here the CDR3 reads CASSESGGNQPQHF. CDR3 DNA sequence: TGTGCCAGCAGCGAGTCCGGAGGCAATCAGCCCCAGCATTTT.